The 9 T cell receptor beta chains below were found in one sample sequenced in a study of cytomegalovirus exposure and HLA in healthy donors. Researchers ran the PCR with 60 Vbeta and 13 Jbeta primers. Assay used: immunoSEQ multiplex PCR; TCRdb lists only in-frame clones, some missing. The sample has about 96,000 clones, 60% to 75% seen once; the top ten hold under 3.5%. Sequencing input: PBMCs. The receptors derive from a female donor in good health and CMV-seropositive.

This chain links TRBV6-1 with TRBJ2-7, with 9 positions matching TRBD2. V was pared by 4 bases and J by 4 bases, with 14 bases of the junction left unmatched. The CDR3 sequence is 17 residues long. The germline gives CDR1 MNHNS, CDR2 SASEGT. CDR3 sequence (DNA): TGTGCCAGCAGTGCACGGGGGGATAGCGGGGGCCCTTACGAGCAGTACTTC. Its protein product is CASSARGDSGGPYEQYF.

This clone was picked up one time. The J gene is TRBJ2-6, the V gene TRBV11-1; the match to TRBD1 covers 12 bases. The germline CDR1 and CDR2 sequences are SGHAT and FQDESV (reference sequence). Trimming at V came to 4 bases and at J to 2 bases, leaving 3 bases not matched to a gene. CDR3 length: 17 amino acids. For the CDR3, the DNA is TGTGCCAGCAGCTCGGGACAGGGGGCAACTGGGGCCAACGTCCTGACTTTC. It codes for CASSSGQGATGANVLTF. Full variable domain (remainder filled in from reference TRBV11-1 and TRBJ2-6): EAEVAQSPRYKITEKSQAVAFWCDPISGHATLYWYRQILGQGPELLVQFQDESVVDDSQLPKDRFSAERLKGVDSTLKIQPAELGDSAMYLCASSSGQGATGANVLTFGAGSRLTVL.

The rearrangement uses TRBV28 and TRBJ1-4, with D perhaps matching TRBD1 (6 bases). This CDR3 is 15 amino acids long. CDR1 is MDHEN, CDR2 SYDVKM, per germline. The V and J ends lost 5 bases and 3 bases respectively, with 13 bases between them. CDR3 protein: CASSPGQSANEKLFF. Written as DNA, the CDR3 is TGTGCCAGCAGTCCAGGACAGTCGGCTAATGAAAAACTGTTTTTT. The full variable domain, its missing parts supplied by reference TRBV28 and TRBJ1-4, is DVKVTQSSRYLVKRTGEKVFLECVQDMDHENMFWYRQDPGLGLRLIYFSYDVKMKEKGDIPEGYSVSREKKERFSLILESASTNQTSMYLCASSPGQSANEKLFFGSGTQLSVL.

J is TRBJ2-5 and V is TRBV29-1; D is perhaps TRBD1 (6 bases). The germline V gene has CDR1 SQVTM and CDR2 ANQGSEA. Trimming pared 4 bases from V and 4 bases from J, leaving 10 bases between. The CDR3 extends over 12 amino acids. CDR3 sequence: CSVADSLETQYF. The CDR3 DNA follows: TGCAGCGTTGCGGACAGCTTAGAGACCCAGTACTTC.

This clone has just a few counts. The DNA for the CDR3 is TGCAGCGTTCCAATCATGGGGGGGCTAGCAGACTACAATGAGCAGTTCTTC. Its protein product is CSVPIMGGLADYNEQFF. The chain employs TRBV29-1 and TRBJ2-1, with TRBD2 as a possible D gene (7 bases). Germline CDR1 and CDR2: SQVTM and ANQGSEA. The V end lost 5 bases, the J end lost 3 bases, and 23 bases lay between the germline ends. The CDR3 sequence is 17 residues long.

The chain is built from TRBV7-2 and TRBJ2-3; 10 nucleotides align to TRBD1. V gave up 5 bases and J gave up 8 bases; unmatched junction bases: 10. Germline V gene data show CDR1 as SGHTA and CDR2 as FQGNSA. The CDR3 contains 15 residues. This chain's CDR3 is CASSPDRGGRGTQYF. The CDR3 DNA is TGTGCCAGCAGCCCGGACAGGGGGGGAAGGGGTACGCAGTATTTT.

This clone was seen more than once but under ten times. The CDR3 coding sequence is TGTGCCAGCAGCCACGCAGGTAACCTGAACACTGAAGCTTTCTTT. It specifies CASSHAGNLNTEAFF. V is TRBV5-4 and J is TRBJ1-1; unclear D gene. The CDR3 spans 15 residues. Per the germline V gene, CDR1 is SGHNT and CDR2 is YYREEE (reference sequence). The germline V and J ends were trimmed by 4 bases and 0 bases, with 13 bases remaining between them. The entire variable domain, with the rest obtained from reference TRBV5-4 and TRBJ1-1, is as follows: ETGVTQSPTHLIKTRGQQVTLRCSSQSGHNTVSWYQQALGQGPQFIFQYYREEENGRGNFPPRFSGLQFPNYSSELNVNALELDDSALYLCASSHAGNLNTEAFFGQGTRLTVV.

This sequence joins TRBV28 and TRBJ1-4; maybe TRBD1 (5 bases). The V gene's germline CDR1 is MDHEN and CDR2 SYDVKM. The CDR3 covers 15 residues. V dropped 6 bases and J dropped 0 bases, with 11 bases sitting between them. The CDR3 DNA reads as TGTGCCAGCAGCGCCCGGGGGGCAACTAATGAAAAACTGTTTTTT. Residues: CASSARGATNEKLFF. Drawing the rest from reference TRBV28 and TRBJ1-4, the complete variable domain is DVKVTQSSRYLVKRTGEKVFLECVQDMDHENMFWYRQDPGLGLRLIYFSYDVKMKEKGDIPEGYSVSREKKERFSLILESASTNQTSMYLCASSARGATNEKLFFGSGTQLSVL.

The V gene is TRBV4-2, the J gene TRBJ2-1; 9 bases line up with TRBD2. Per germline, CDR1 LGHNA and CDR2 YNFKEQ. The CDR3 runs 15 residues. The junction had 11 bases not matched to a gene; V was cut back by 2 bases and J by 12 bases. The CDR3 is CASSQTGTSHLTQFF. The CDR3 nucleotides read TGTGCCAGCAGCCAAACCGGGACTAGCCACCTAACGCAGTTCTTC.